The rows below give T cell receptor beta chains drawn from one sample of a study of blood T cell repertoires in COVID-19. Only in-frame clones appear in the TCRdb table, and some are missing; sequencing was by immunoSEQ multiplex PCR. The sample lists around 190,000 clones, more than 70% occurring once. The material sequenced was PBMCs or T cells enriched from blood (not recorded which). The source of these receptors is a man in his forties with acute COVID-19. CDR3s include the opening cysteine and the closing phenylalanine or tryptophan. A D gene is named only where the DNA matches it firmly. Clone size is stated in some rows and not others, as once, few, many or a class when expanded.

J gene: TRBJ1-2
D gene: TRBD1
V gene: TRBV7-6
clone size: .
CDR3 DNA: TGTGCCAGCAGCTCCGGACAGGGGATGGGTGGCTACACCTTC
CDR3 protein: CASSSGQGMGGYTF

J gene: TRBJ2-5
D gene: TRBD2
V gene: TRBV3-1/TRBV3-2
clone size: .
CDR3 DNA: TGTGCCAGCAGGGCCGAGTGGGGAGGGGAGACCCAGTACTTC
CDR3 protein: CASRAEWGGETQYF

J gene: TRBJ2-1
D gene: TRBD2
V gene: TRBV30
clone size: .
CDR3 DNA: TGTGCCTGGTTAGCGGGAGGGTATGAGCAGTTCTTC
CDR3 protein: CAWLAGGYEQFF

J gene: TRBJ2-1
D gene: .
V gene: TRBV7-2
clone size: .
CDR3 DNA: TGTGCCAGCAGCGCGAACCGGGAGAATGAGCAGTTCTTC
CDR3 protein: CASSANRENEQFF

J gene: TRBJ2-1
D gene: TRBD2
V gene: TRBV10-3
clone size: .
CDR3 DNA: TGTGCCATCCAAACTAGCGGGAGCAATGAGCAGTTCTTC
CDR3 protein: CAIQTSGSNEQFF

J gene: TRBJ2-1
D gene: TRBD2
V gene: TRBV11-2
clone size: .
CDR3 DNA: TGTGCCAGCAGCTACCATCCTGGTGGGAGGGCCCAAGCGAACAATGAGCAGTTCTTC
CDR3 protein: CASSYHPGGRAQANNEQFF

J gene: TRBJ1-3
D gene: .
V gene: TRBV29-1
clone size: .
CDR3 DNA: TGCAGCGTTCGTTCAGGGGGAAACACCATATATTTT
CDR3 protein: CSVRSGGNTIYF

J gene: TRBJ1-4
D gene: .
V gene: TRBV28
clone size: few
CDR3 DNA: TGTGCCAGCAGTCTTAATGAAAAACTGTTTTTT
CDR3 protein: CASSLNEKLFF

J gene: TRBJ2-7
D gene: .
V gene: TRBV24-1
clone size: .
CDR3 DNA: TGTGCCACCAGTGCCACGGCGGGTGGCGAGCAGTACTTC
CDR3 protein: CATSATAGGEQYF

J gene: TRBJ1-4
D gene: .
V gene: TRBV4-2
clone size: .
CDR3 DNA: TGTGCCAGCAGCCAAGAGGCGGGGGGCGTAGGTGAAAAACTGTTTTTT
CDR3 protein: CASSQEAGGVGEKLFF

J gene: TRBJ2-7
D gene: TRBD1
V gene: TRBV15
clone size: .
CDR3 DNA: TGTGCCACCAGCAGCAAAGAGGACAGGGGCTACGAGCAGTACTTC
CDR3 protein: CATSSKEDRGYEQYF

J gene: TRBJ1-1
D gene: .
V gene: TRBV30
clone size: .
CDR3 DNA: TGTGCCTGGAGCGGAGTTTCTAACACTGAAGCTTTCTTT
CDR3 protein: CAWSGVSNTEAFF

J gene: TRBJ2-7
D gene: .
V gene: TRBV3-1/TRBV3-2
clone size: .
CDR3 DNA: TGTGCCAGCAGCCAAGTTACGGGCGAGCAGTACTTC
CDR3 protein: CASSQVTGEQYF

J gene: TRBJ2-7
D gene: TRBD1
V gene: TRBV29-1
clone size: .
CDR3 DNA: TGCAGCGTTGGGGGACAGGGACCTCTCGAGCAGTACTTC
CDR3 protein: CSVGGQGPLEQYF

J gene: TRBJ2-1
D gene: TRBD2
V gene: TRBV5-1
clone size: .
CDR3 DNA: TGCGCCACTTACCCAGGGACTAGCGGGTCTTACAATGAGCAGTTCTTC
CDR3 protein: CATYPGTSGSYNEQFF

J gene: TRBJ1-5
D gene: .
V gene: TRBV12-5
clone size: few
CDR3 DNA: TGTGCTAGTGGTTTGGGAAACTTCCCGGAGCCCCAGCATTTT
CDR3 protein: CASGLGNFPEPQHF

J gene: TRBJ1-5
D gene: .
V gene: TRBV15
clone size: .
CDR3 DNA: TGTGCCACCAGCTCTGAGACCGGTACGAGGAATCAGCCCCAGCATTTT
CDR3 protein: CATSSETGTRNQPQHF

J gene: TRBJ2-1
D gene: .
V gene: TRBV10-2
clone size: .
CDR3 DNA: TGCGCCAGCAGTGTGCTAGACCCCTACAATGAGCAGTTCTTC
CDR3 protein: CASSVLDPYNEQFF

J gene: TRBJ2-4
D gene: .
V gene: TRBV5-1
clone size: .
CDR3 DNA: TGCGCCAGCAGCTTGGACCCCGCGAAAAACATTCAGTACTTC
CDR3 protein: CASSLDPAKNIQYF

J gene: TRBJ1-2
D gene: .
V gene: TRBV7-2
clone size: .
CDR3 DNA: TGTGCCAGCAGCTTAGACAGGGAATATGGCTACACCTTC
CDR3 protein: CASSLDREYGYTF

J gene: TRBJ2-1
D gene: TRBD2
V gene: TRBV7-3
clone size: .
CDR3 DNA: TGTGCCAGCAGCTTACATTCGGGAGGCGGCTACAATGAGCAGTTCTTC
CDR3 protein: CASSLHSGGGYNEQFF

J gene: TRBJ2-1
D gene: .
V gene: TRBV27
clone size: .
CDR3 DNA: TGTGCCAGCAGGTACGGGAATGAGCAGTTCTTC
CDR3 protein: CASRYGNEQFF